Listed below are T cell receptor beta chains from one sample, sequenced in a study of T-cell reconstitution after alpha-beta-depleted transplantation in children. TCRdb independently ran MiXCR on the PCR reads; one entry per CDR3 protein. This table has 450,000 to 600,000 distinct CDR3 sequences, approximately 32% appearing once. The starting material was PBMCs from the stem cell graft donor, obtained from the stem cell graft. These receptor sequences come from a human donor who donated a stem cell graft to a child with aplastic anemia. Each CDR3 is given without its conserved first and last residue. Fields, in order: CDR3 length, J gene, V gene, D gene, CDR3 protein. A D gene is named only where the DNA matches it firmly.

9 TRBJ2-1 TRBV20-1 - SAHGGNEQF
12 TRBJ1-1 TRBV6-1 TRBD1 ASRTTGANTEAF
12 TRBJ1-2 TRBV19 TRBD1 ASSMGRGSEGYT
14 TRBJ1-2 TRBV19 - ASSITGVTSRVGYT
13 TRBJ2-1 TRBV7-8 TRBD2 ASSPSSGRNHEQF
10 TRBJ1-2 TRBV29-1 - SSITAGYGYT
17 TRBJ2-1 TRBV4-3 TRBD2 ASSQGALLAGYSYNEQF
11 TRBJ1-1 TRBV2 - AGKQGGDTEAF
17 TRBJ2-6 TRBV4-2 TRBD1 ASSQSPPDRGPGANVLT
12 TRBJ2-1 TRBV6-5 - ASSYKGINNEQF
12 TRBJ2-2 TRBV12-3/TRBV12-4 - ASSLLSNTGELF
13 TRBJ2-3 TRBV20-1 TRBD2 SARDTGGRADTQY
18 TRBJ2-4 TRBV20-1 TRBD2 SARPPGTSGERIGENIQY
10 TRBJ1-1 TRBV7-2 - ASSKQTTEAF
12 TRBJ1-1 TRBV15 - ATSHEGVGWKAF
15 TRBJ1-5 TRBV20-1 - SARDELRIYSNQPQH
12 TRBJ1-1 TRBV27 TRBD1 ASREGGLRAEAF
12 TRBJ2-5 TRBV20-1 - SAPPRTSQETQY
12 TRBJ2-3 TRBV28 - ASSLPSSTDTQY
11 TRBJ2-3 TRBV10-3 - AISETRGDTQY
9 TRBJ2-5 TRBV20-1 - SASLRETQY
12 TRBJ1-3 TRBV12-3/TRBV12-4 - ASRQPSSGNTIY
13 TRBJ2-1 TRBV9 - ASSVGQSRVHEQF
12 TRBJ2-5 TRBV27 - ASSLTGRTETQY
12 TRBJ2-2 TRBV7-2 - ASRFPTNTGELF
10 TRBJ1-1 TRBV29-1 TRBD1 SVSTGGSEAF
14 TRBJ2-1 TRBV30 - AWSEISGNPYNEQF
10 TRBJ2-1 TRBV18 - ASSPDSYEQF
14 TRBJ1-5 TRBV4-2 TRBD1 ASSQSDRAHNQPQH
10 TRBJ1-1 TRBV30 - AWSPVNTEAF
9 TRBJ2-7 TRBV7-9 - ASSPGGEQY
12 TRBJ2-1 TRBV25-1 - ASSEYEEYNEQF
13 TRBJ2-3 TRBV28 TRBD1 ASSLTGAGTDTQY